Each of the 20 T cell receptor beta chains below was sequenced from the same sample in a study of blood T cell repertoires in COVID-19. The repertoire was sequenced with immunoSEQ multiplex PCR; TCRdb's copy has only in-frame clones and lacks some. This sample has roughly 360,000 clones, with more than 75% found just once. The source material was PBMCs or T cells enriched from blood (not recorded which). These TCRs come from a man aged 25-40 years who had recovered from COVID-19.

CDR3 region: CASRVGRDRAGVFF. CDR3 sequence (DNA): TGTGCCAGCAGGGTCGGCCGGGACAGAGCAGGGGTTTTCTTT. The chain recombines TRBV13 with TRBJ1-1; 7 bases align to TRBD1. Germline V gene sequence: CDR1 PRHDT, CDR2 FYEKMQ (reference sequence). The CDR3 runs 14 residues. With V trimmed by 6 bases and J by 13 bases, 17 bases remained unmatched.

The sample holds one count of this clone. The chain combines TRBV9 with TRBJ1-1; TRBD1 is a possible D gene (5 bases). Germline V gene lookup returns CDR1 SGDLS and CDR2 YYNGEE. The CDR3 sequence is 14 residues long. V was pared by 3 bases and J by 3 bases, with 12 bases between. Here the CDR3 reads CASSDVEGDTEAFF. The CDR3 nucleotides read TGTGCCAGCAGCGACGTAGAAGGGGACACTGAAGCTTTCTTT.

The chain joins TRBV7-9 to TRBJ1-1; a weak D match, TRBD1 (5 bases). Per germline, CDR1 SEHNR and CDR2 FQNEAQ (reference sequence). V was shortened by 5 bases and J by 5 bases, with 9 bases between the two germline ends. The CDR3 has 12 residues. DNA for the CDR3: TGTGCCAGCAGCGGCAGGGTAACTGAAGCTTTCTTT. Translation gives CASSGRVTEAFF.

The chain uses TRBV18 and TRBJ1-1, with D unresolved. CDR1 and CDR2 (germline): KGHSH, LQKENI. This CDR3 has 14 amino acids. V dropped 4 bases and J dropped 2 bases, with 11 bases sitting between them. CDR3 residues: CASSQVPGNTEAFF. In DNA, the CDR3 is TGTGCCAGCTCACAGGTCCCGGGAAACACTGAAGCTTTCTTT. Together with reference TRBV18 and TRBJ1-1, the CDR3 gives the full variable domain: NAGVMQNPRHLVRRRGQEARLRCSPMKGHSHVYWYRQLPEEGLKFMVYLQKENIIDESGMPKERFSAEFPKEGPSILRIQQVVRGDSAAYFCASSQVPGNTEAFFGQGTRLTVV.

V is TRBV11-2 and J is TRBJ2-7; D gene unclear. The CDR3 loop spans 15 amino acids. The germline gives CDR1 SGHAT, CDR2 FQNNGV. The ends were cut back, 0 bases at V and 2 bases at J, with 11 bases in the middle. The CDR3 reads CASSLDSVQPYEQYF. CDR3 sequence (DNA): TGTGCCAGCAGCTTAGATTCTGTACAGCCCTACGAGCAGTACTTC.

The V gene is TRBV9, the J gene TRBJ1-3; a possible D gene is TRBD1 (5 bases). V shed 0 bases and J shed 3 bases, with 13 bases lying between them. This CDR3 contains 16 residues. Germline CDR1 and CDR2: SGDLS and YYNGEE. The CDR3 reads CASSVDPGRNGNTIYF. CDR3 nucleotide sequence: TGTGCCAGCAGCGTAGACCCAGGGAGGAATGGAAACACCATATATTTT. Supplemented by reference TRBV9 and TRBJ1-3, the full variable domain reads DSGVTQTPKHLITATGQRVTLRCSPRSGDLSVYWYQQSLDQGLQFLIQYYNGEERAKGNILERFSAQQFPDLHSELNLSSLELGDSALYFCASSVDPGRNGNTIYFGEGSWLTVV.

This sequence joins TRBV30 and TRBJ2-2, with a possible D match to TRBD2 (7 bases). CDR1 and CDR2 from the germline V gene are GTSNPN and SVGIG (reference sequence). V was cut by 8 bases and J by 6 bases, with 10 bases left in between. CDR3 length equals 11 residues. CDR3 nucleotides: TGTGCCAGGGGGGGGCCCGGGGAGCTGTTTTTT. Translated, it gives CARGGPGELFF. Full variable domain (missing parts from reference TRBV30 and TRBJ2-2): SQTIHQWPATLVQPVGSPLSLECTVEGTSNPNLYWYRQAAGRGLQLLFYSVGIGQISSEVPQNLSASRPQDRQFILSSKKLLLSDSGFYLCARGGPGELFFGEGSRLTVL.

V and J are TRBV4-2 and TRBJ1-5; TRBD1 is a possible D gene (6 bases). V lost 0 bases, J lost 6 bases, and 15 bases lay in between. The CDR3 has 16 residues. CDR1 and CDR2 (germline): LGHNA, YNFKEQ. DNA for the CDR3: TGTGCCAGCAGCCAAGAGACCACAGGGACTAGTCAGCCCCAGCATTTT. Its translation is CASSQETTGTSQPQHF.

The chain uses TRBV6-4 and TRBJ1-6; D is undetermined. Germline lookup yields CDR1 MRHNA and CDR2 SNTAGT. This CDR3 is 13 amino acids long. V gave up 2 bases and J gave up 6 bases, with 5 bases separating them. Here the CDR3 reads CASSDEANSPLHF. The DNA of the CDR3 is TGTGCCAGCAGTGACGAGGCTAATTCACCCCTCCACTTT.

This clone occurred once. V and J are TRBV5-5 and TRBJ1-2; no definite D call. V lost 1 base, J lost 5 bases, and 15 bases lay in between. The length of the CDR3 is 15 residues. Looked up from germline, CDR1 is SGHKS and CDR2 is YYEKEE (reference sequence). Here the CDR3 reads CASSLSQVPVYGYTF. The CDR3 nucleotides are TGTGCCAGCAGCTTGAGTCAAGTCCCGGTATATGGCTACACCTTC.

The CDR3 loop is CASSLATLQETQYF. The CDR3 bases are TGTGCCAGCAGCTTAGCGACACTCCAAGAGACCCAGTACTTC. The gene calls are TRBV7-9 and TRBJ2-5, with D hard to call. Germline V gene data show CDR1 as SEHNR and CDR2 as FQNEAQ (reference sequence). V shed 0 bases and J shed 1 base, with 6 bases lying between them. The CDR3 covers 14 residues.

This rearrangement joins TRBV19 to TRBJ2-1; 7 bases are a match to TRBD1. CDR1 is LNHDA and CDR2 is SQIVND in the germline V gene (reference sequence). The CDR3 consists of 16 residues. After removal of 5 bases from V and 5 bases from J, the junction contained 12 bases not matched to a gene. The CDR3 DNA reads TGTGCCAGTAGTGCCTCGCCCGGGACAGACAACAATGAGCAGTTCTTC. This sequence encodes CASSASPGTDNNEQFF.

The chain couples TRBV27 to TRBJ1-4; 11 bases line up with TRBD1. The CDR3 spans 15 residues. Losses at the gene ends were 6 bases for V and 6 bases for J; bases not matched to a gene: 6. CDR1 MNHEY and CDR2 SMNVEV come from the germline V gene (reference sequence). The CDR3 protein is CASRPGTGGYEKLFF. Written as DNA, the CDR3 is TGTGCCAGCAGACCCGGGACAGGGGGGTATGAAAAACTGTTTTTT.

The chain carries TRBV5-6 and TRBJ2-5; TRBD2 agrees at 12 bases. The CDR3 totals 19 residues. CDR1 and CDR2 (germline): SGHDT, YYEEEE. Unmatched junction bases numbered 14, after V lost 5 bases and J lost 0 bases. CDR3 loop: CASSTPRTSGVLYQETQYF. The CDR3 bases are TGTGCCAGCAGTACCCCGCGGACTAGCGGGGTTCTGTACCAAGAGACCCAGTACTTC.

This clone was recorded once. V gene TRBV9 combines with J gene TRBJ1-3; D is ambiguous. The CDR3 contains 15 residues. Germline loops: CDR1 SGDLS, CDR2 YYNGEE. Trimming pared 2 bases from V and 1 base from J, leaving 10 bases between. CDR3 protein: CASSVLDGSGNTIYF. In nucleotides, the CDR3 is TGTGCCAGCAGCGTTTTAGACGGGTCTGGAAACACCATATATTTT.

The chain recombines TRBV7-9 with TRBJ2-7, with D maybe TRBD2 (6 bases). The CDR3 is 12 residues long. V was shortened by 5 bases and J by 3 bases, with 8 bases between the two germline ends. CDR1 is SEHNR, CDR2 FQNEAQ, per germline (reference sequence). The chain's CDR3 is CASSPEGYEQYF. DNA of the CDR3: TGTGCCAGCAGCCCGGAGGGCTACGAGCAGTACTTC.

This clone was counted once. This chain connects TRBV7-6 to TRBJ1-3; the D gene is possibly TRBD1 (5 bases). V was clipped by 5 bases and J by 0 bases, with 11 bases between them. CDR1 and CDR2 (germline): SGHVS, FNYEAQ. CDR3 length: 15 residues. In DNA, the CDR3 is TGTGCCAGCAGCCAGGGCCCTCTCTCTGGAAACACCATATATTTT. Amino acids: CASSQGPLSGNTIYF.

The chain has TRBV11-2 and TRBJ2-2; 15 bases are a match to TRBD2. The trim removed 8 bases at V and 4 bases at J, leaving 8 bases unmatched. CDR1 is SGHAT and CDR2 is FQNNGV in the germline V gene. The CDR3 sequence is 17 residues long. The CDR3 loop is CASQRGTSGGFTGELFF. The CDR3 bases are TGTGCCAGCCAGCGAGGGACTAGCGGGGGGTTCACCGGGGAGCTGTTTTTT.

The rearrangement uses TRBV5-4 and TRBJ2-5, with a possible D match to TRBD2 (5 bases). This CDR3 region has 13 residues. V gave up 3 bases and J gave up 1 base, with 7 bases separating them. Germline V gene sequence: CDR1 SGHNT, CDR2 YYREEE (reference sequence). The CDR3 is CASSWTLQETQYF. DNA for the CDR3: TGTGCCAGCAGCTGGACTCTCCAAGAGACCCAGTACTTC.

The CDR3 coding sequence is TGTGCCAGCAGTACCCGACAGCTTAGCAATCAGCCCCAGCATTTT. The encoded protein is CASSTRQLSNQPQHF. This chain connects TRBV6-5 to TRBJ1-5, with a weak D call TRBD1 (5 bases). V lost 5 bases to trimming and J lost 0 bases, with 11 bases between them. CDR1 is MNHEY, CDR2 SVGAGI, per germline. This CDR3 is 15 amino acids long.